The next 8 T cell receptor beta chains were all read from a single sample in a study of T cells expressing NK-cell markers. TCRdb reanalyzed the 5' RACE reads, giving one entry per CDR3 protein sequence and no DNA. Its table records 7,500 to 8,000 distinct CDR3 sequences. Sequenced input: blood T cells: a sorted CD56 or NKG2C T cell subset, CD4+ or CD8+ T cells, or bulk PBMC T cells (not recorded which). The receptors originated from a man aged 18 to 29 in good health.

By frequency, this clonotype registers medium-sized. The chain has TRBV7-9 and TRBJ2-7; TCRdb outputs TRBD2, but without DNA this stays unchecked. There are 15 residues in the CDR3. CDR1 is SEHNR, CDR2 FQNEAQ, per germline (reference sequence). CDR3 loop: CASSPRGAAGYEQYF.

The chain has TRBV3-1 and TRBJ2-1. The germline CDR1 and CDR2 sequences are LGHDT and YNNKEL (reference sequence). The CDR3 extends over 13 amino acids. The CDR3 here is CASSQDRRAEQFF.

The CDR3 loop reads CATSIGSTDTQYF. V usage is TRBV15 and J usage is TRBJ2-3. The CDR3 covers 13 residues. CDR1 and CDR2 from the germline V gene are LNHNV and YYDKDF (reference sequence).

In terms of frequency, this clonotype is medium-sized. The CDR3 reads CASSSMTGIPGELFF. The chain recombines TRBV5-1 with TRBJ2-2; no DNA is available, so the TRBD1 call from TCRdb remains unchecked. The germline V gene encodes CDR1 SGHRS and CDR2 YFSETQ. The CDR3 covers 15 residues.

The rearrangement links TRBV30 to TRBJ2-3; there is no DNA to check the TCRdb D call of TRBD2. Germline V lookup: CDR1 GTSNPN, CDR2 SVGIG (reference sequence). The CDR3 contains 13 residues. The CDR3 sequence: CAWGQVLHNTQYF. The full variable domain, completed using reference TRBV30 and TRBJ2-3, is SQTIHQWPATLVQPVGSPLSLECTVEGTSNPNLYWYRQAAGRGLQLLFYSVGIGQISSEVPQNLSASRPQDRQFILSSKKLLLSDSGFYLCAWGQVLHNTQYFGPGTRLTVL.

This chain joins TRBV30 and TRBJ2-1; the TRBD1 assignment by TCRdb is unverifiable without DNA. The CDR3 sequence is 14 residues long. Germline lookup yields CDR1 GTSNPN and CDR2 SVGIG (reference sequence). The CDR3 here is CAWSVLTQGYEQFF. Based on the CDR3 plus reference TRBV30 and TRBJ2-1, the full variable domain is SQTIHQWPATLVQPVGSPLSLECTVEGTSNPNLYWYRQAAGRGLQLLFYSVGIGQISSEVPQNLSASRPQDRQFILSSKKLLLSDSGFYLCAWSVLTQGYEQFFGPGTRLTVL.

The rearrangement joins TRBV7-2 to TRBJ2-7. The CDR3 runs to 13 residues. CDR1 is SGHTA, CDR2 FQGNSA, per germline. CDR3 loop: CASSVAEAYEQYF.

V gene TRBV7-9 combines with J gene TRBJ2-3; TCRdb's D gene call, TRBD1, goes unchecked for lack of DNA. Looked up from germline, CDR1 is SEHNR and CDR2 is FQNEAQ (reference sequence). This CDR3 has 16 residues. The CDR3 spells CASSLPFRDRGDTQYF.